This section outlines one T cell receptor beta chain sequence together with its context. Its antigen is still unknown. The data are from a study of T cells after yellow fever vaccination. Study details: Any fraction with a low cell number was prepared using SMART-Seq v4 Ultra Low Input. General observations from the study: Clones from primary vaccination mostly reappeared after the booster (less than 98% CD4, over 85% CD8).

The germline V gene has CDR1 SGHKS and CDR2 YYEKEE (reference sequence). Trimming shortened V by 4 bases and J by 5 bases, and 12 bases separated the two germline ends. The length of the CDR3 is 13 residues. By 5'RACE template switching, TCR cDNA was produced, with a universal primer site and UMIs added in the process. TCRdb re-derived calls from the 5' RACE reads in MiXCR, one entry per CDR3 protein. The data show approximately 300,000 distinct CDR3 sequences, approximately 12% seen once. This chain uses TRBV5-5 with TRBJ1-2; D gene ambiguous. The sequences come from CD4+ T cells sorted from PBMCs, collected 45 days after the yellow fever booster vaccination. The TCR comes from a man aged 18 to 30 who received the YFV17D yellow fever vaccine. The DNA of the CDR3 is TGTGCCAGCAGCCCCGTAACAGAGTATGGCTACACCTTC. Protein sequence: CASSPVTEYGYTF.